This is a list of T cell receptor beta chains from one sample in a study of shared clonotypes between healthy human individuals. Assay used: immunoSEQ multiplex PCR; TCRdb lists only in-frame clones, some missing. The table records about 2.1 million clones, 93% of them present only once. Sequenced: naive CD8+ T cells from PBMCs. These receptor sequences come from a man aged 18 to 30 in good health. Some clones in this sample may be carry-over from other donors' samples. Each CDR3 is given with its conserved first and last residue. Fields, in order: clone size, V gene, J gene, D gene, CDR3 protein, CDR3 DNA. The D gene is left open where the match is weak. Clone size is shown for a subset of rows, as once, few, many or a class of expanded clone.

clone_size: once; v_call: TRBV10-3; j_call: TRBJ2-7; d_call: -; cdr3_aa: CAISLGAGQLPIEQYF; cdr3_nt: TGTGCCATCAGCCTGGGGGCGGGACAGCTTCCTATTGAGCAGTACTTC
clone_size: -; v_call: TRBV30; j_call: TRBJ2-7; d_call: -; cdr3_aa: CAWSPQGAGVAYEQYF; cdr3_nt: TGTGCCTGGAGTCCCCAGGGGGCGGGAGTGGCCTACGAGCAGTACTTC
clone_size: -; v_call: TRBV7-9; j_call: TRBJ2-2; d_call: TRBD1; cdr3_aa: CASSLAPGGYRTGELFF; cdr3_nt: TGTGCCAGCAGCTTAGCCCCAGGGGGCTATCGGACCGGGGAGCTGTTTTTT
clone_size: -; v_call: TRBV4-1; j_call: TRBJ2-7; d_call: -; cdr3_aa: CASSQANSYYEQYF; cdr3_nt: TGCGCCAGCAGCCAAGCCAACAGCTACTACGAGCAGTACTTC
clone_size: -; v_call: TRBV5-6; j_call: TRBJ1-5; d_call: -; cdr3_aa: CASSLGGVSNQPQHF; cdr3_nt: TGTGCCAGCAGCTTGGGAGGTGTTAGCAATCAGCCCCAGCATTTT
clone_size: once; v_call: TRBV5-1; j_call: TRBJ2-7; d_call: -; cdr3_aa: CASSLSLDREQYF; cdr3_nt: TGCGCCAGCAGCTTGAGCCTAGACCGCGAGCAGTACTTC
clone_size: -; v_call: TRBV27; j_call: TRBJ2-7; d_call: -; cdr3_aa: CASSLTLAGQMAYEQYF; cdr3_nt: TGTGCCAGCAGTTTAACCCTCGCGGGCCAGATGGCCTACGAGCAGTACTTC
clone_size: -; v_call: TRBV27; j_call: TRBJ1-4; d_call: -; cdr3_aa: CASSYGGANEKLFF; cdr3_nt: TGTGCCAGCAGTTATGGGGGGGCAAATGAAAAACTGTTTTTT
clone_size: -; v_call: TRBV2; j_call: TRBJ2-1; d_call: -; cdr3_aa: CASSEGPGSYNEQFF; cdr3_nt: TGTGCCAGCAGTGAAGGCCCCGGGTCCTACAATGAGCAGTTCTTC
clone_size: -; v_call: TRBV7-3; j_call: TRBJ1-1; d_call: -; cdr3_aa: CASSLTPGNPNTEAFF; cdr3_nt: TGTGCCAGCAGCTTAACCCCCGGTAATCCTAACACTGAAGCTTTCTTT
clone_size: -; v_call: TRBV19; j_call: TRBJ1-1; d_call: -; cdr3_aa: CASSMPPDLGTEAFF; cdr3_nt: TGTGCCAGTAGTATGCCGCCCGACCTCGGCACTGAAGCTTTCTTT
clone_size: -; v_call: TRBV9; j_call: TRBJ2-3; d_call: TRBD1; cdr3_aa: CASSGRGTGSTDTQYF; cdr3_nt: TGTGCCAGCAGCGGCCGCGGGACAGGGAGCACAGATACGCAGTATTTT
clone_size: -; v_call: TRBV11-3; j_call: TRBJ2-7; d_call: -; cdr3_aa: CASSLGYEKSYEQYF; cdr3_nt: TGTGCCAGCAGCTTAGGGTACGAAAAGTCCTACGAGCAGTACTTC
clone_size: -; v_call: TRBV25-1; j_call: TRBJ2-3; d_call: -; cdr3_aa: CASSPMELGTDTQYF; cdr3_nt: TGTGCCAGCAGTCCGATGGAGTTAGGGACAGATACGCAGTATTTT
clone_size: -; v_call: TRBV7-3; j_call: TRBJ2-3; d_call: -; cdr3_aa: CASSLVGGGSDTQYF; cdr3_nt: TGTGCCAGCAGCTTGGTGGGAGGAGGATCAGATACGCAGTATTTT
clone_size: -; v_call: TRBV21-1; j_call: TRBJ2-7; d_call: -; cdr3_aa: CASSKVLSPAYLLRDRGEQYF; cdr3_nt: TGTGCCAGCAGCAAAGTCCTCAGTCCAGCGTACCTACTCCGGGACAGGGGCGAGCAGTACTTC
clone_size: -; v_call: TRBV11-2; j_call: TRBJ2-3; d_call: -; cdr3_aa: CASSPRDGRRNTQYF; cdr3_nt: TGTGCCAGCAGCCCAAGGGACGGCCGGCGGAATACGCAGTATTTT
clone_size: once; v_call: TRBV27; j_call: TRBJ1-1; d_call: -; cdr3_aa: CASSLSHVNTEAFF; cdr3_nt: TGTGCCAGCAGTTTATCCCACGTGAACACTGAAGCTTTCTTT
clone_size: -; v_call: TRBV29-1; j_call: TRBJ2-2; d_call: TRBD2; cdr3_aa: CSVEGTSRGGELFF; cdr3_nt: TGCAGCGTTGAAGGGACTAGCCGTGGCGGGGAGCTGTTTTTT
clone_size: -; v_call: TRBV9; j_call: TRBJ2-2; d_call: TRBD2; cdr3_aa: CASSLPLSGSGELFF; cdr3_nt: TGTGCCAGCAGCCTTCCTTTGAGCGGGAGCGGGGAGCTGTTTTTT
clone_size: -; v_call: TRBV19; j_call: TRBJ2-2; d_call: -; cdr3_aa: CASSIGLAATGELFF; cdr3_nt: TGTGCCAGTAGTATAGGCCTAGCAGCCACCGGGGAGCTGTTTTTT
clone_size: -; v_call: TRBV5-1; j_call: TRBJ1-2; d_call: TRBD1; cdr3_aa: CASSLPTGTGIGYTF; cdr3_nt: TGCGCCAGCAGCTTGCCGACCGGGACAGGGATTGGCTACACCTTC
clone_size: -; v_call: TRBV28; j_call: TRBJ1-4; d_call: TRBD1; cdr3_aa: CASSLPGGQGASEKLFF; cdr3_nt: TGTGCCAGCAGTTTACCGGGTGGACAGGGGGCGTCTGAAAAACTGTTTTTT
clone_size: few; v_call: TRBV4-3; j_call: TRBJ1-2; d_call: -; cdr3_aa: CASSQDSAGWEDYGYTF; cdr3_nt: TGCGCCAGCAGCCAAGATTCGGCGGGATGGGAGGACTATGGCTACACCTTC
clone_size: few; v_call: TRBV27; j_call: TRBJ2-7; d_call: TRBD1; cdr3_aa: CASRSTGGDPLEQYF; cdr3_nt: TGTGCCAGCAGATCGACAGGGGGCGACCCCCTCGAGCAGTACTTC
clone_size: -; v_call: TRBV4-2; j_call: TRBJ2-7; d_call: TRBD2; cdr3_aa: CASSQDFPGGGEQYF; cdr3_nt: TGTGCCAGCAGCCAAGATTTCCCGGGAGGTGGCGAGCAGTACTTC